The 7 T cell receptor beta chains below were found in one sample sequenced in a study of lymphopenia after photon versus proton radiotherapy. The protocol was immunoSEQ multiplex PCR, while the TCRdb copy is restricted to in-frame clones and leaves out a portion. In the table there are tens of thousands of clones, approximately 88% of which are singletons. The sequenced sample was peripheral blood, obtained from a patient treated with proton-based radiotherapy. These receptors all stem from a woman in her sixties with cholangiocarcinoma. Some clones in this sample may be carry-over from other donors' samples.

The CDR3 DNA follows: TGTGCCAGCAGTTTACGGGGATACGGCACTGAAGCTTTCTTT. This codes for CASSLRGYGTEAFF. This chain joins TRBV27 and TRBJ1-1; D ambiguous. Trimming left V 2 bases short and J 4 bases short, with 11 bases between. The CDR3 covers 14 residues. CDR1 and CDR2 (germline): MNHEY, SMNVEV (reference sequence).

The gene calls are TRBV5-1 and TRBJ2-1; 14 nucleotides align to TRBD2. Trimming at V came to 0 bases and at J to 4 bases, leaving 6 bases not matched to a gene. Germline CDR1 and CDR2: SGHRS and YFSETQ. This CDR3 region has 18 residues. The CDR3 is CASSLGLAGGTLYNEQFF. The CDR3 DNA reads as TGCGCCAGCAGCTTGGGACTAGCGGGAGGGACCTTATACAATGAGCAGTTCTTC.

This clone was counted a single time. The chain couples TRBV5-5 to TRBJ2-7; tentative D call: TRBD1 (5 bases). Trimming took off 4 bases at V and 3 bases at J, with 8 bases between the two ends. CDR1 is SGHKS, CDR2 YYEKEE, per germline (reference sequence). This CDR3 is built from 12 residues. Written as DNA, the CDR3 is TGTGCCAGCAGCGGGCAGGGCTACGAGCAGTACTTC. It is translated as CASSGQGYEQYF.

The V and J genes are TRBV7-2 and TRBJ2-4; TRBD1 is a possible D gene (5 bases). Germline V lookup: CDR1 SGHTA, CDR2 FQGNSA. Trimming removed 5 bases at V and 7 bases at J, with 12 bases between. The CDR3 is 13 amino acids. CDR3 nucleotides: TGTGCCAGCAGCCTCAGGGATTGGAACATTCAGTACTTC. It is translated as CASSLRDWNIQYF.

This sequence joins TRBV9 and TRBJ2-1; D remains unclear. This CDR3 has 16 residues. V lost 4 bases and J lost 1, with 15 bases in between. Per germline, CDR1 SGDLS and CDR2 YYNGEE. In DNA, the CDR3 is TGTGCCAGCAGCCCCCGCCTCGTGGGTTCCTACAATGAGCAGTTCTTC. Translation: CASSPRLVGSYNEQFF.

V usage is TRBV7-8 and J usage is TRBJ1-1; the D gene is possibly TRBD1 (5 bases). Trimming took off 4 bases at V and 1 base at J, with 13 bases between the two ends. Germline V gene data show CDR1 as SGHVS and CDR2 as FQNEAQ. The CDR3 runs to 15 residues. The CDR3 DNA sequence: TGTGCCAGCAGCTCCCAGACAGCCAGGAACACTGAAGCTTTCTTT. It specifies CASSSQTARNTEAFF.

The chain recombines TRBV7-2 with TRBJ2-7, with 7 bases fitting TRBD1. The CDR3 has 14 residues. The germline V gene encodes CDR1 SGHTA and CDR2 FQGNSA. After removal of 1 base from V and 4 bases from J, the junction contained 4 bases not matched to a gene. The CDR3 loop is CASSLETGRYEQYF. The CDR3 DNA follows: TGTGCCAGCAGCTTAGAGACAGGGCGATACGAGCAGTACTTC.